A selection of T cell receptor beta chains follows, all from one sample in a study of cytomegalovirus exposure and HLA in healthy donors. Profiling relied on immunoSEQ multiplex PCR, and the TCRdb table lists in-frame clones only, not all of them. Of approximately 190,000 clones in the sample, around four fifths were seen once. Specimen: PBMCs. The receptors here all came from a middle-aged man in good health and CMV-seropositive. Each CDR3 is given with its conserved first and last residue.

V: TRBV5-4
J: TRBJ2-5
CDR3: CASTRGASGSTEETQYF

V: TRBV5-4
J: TRBJ1-1
CDR3: CASSPGRQGGTEAFF

V: TRBV21-1
J: TRBJ1-2
CDR3: CASSKEYRGHTAGYTF

V: TRBV9
J: TRBJ2-7
CDR3: CASSVGNSGSLGEQYF

V: TRBV5-1
J: TRBJ1-2
CDR3: CASRQESNYGYTF

V: TRBV7-8
J: TRBJ2-1
CDR3: CASSSRNLAGAIEQFF

V: TRBV29-1
J: TRBJ2-3
CDR3: CSVVGRGLAATVGTDTQYF

V: TRBV9
J: TRBJ1-4
CDR3: CASSGGGGNEKLFF

V: TRBV18
J: TRBJ1-1
CDR3: CASSGQANTEAFF

V: TRBV30
J: TRBJ1-2
CDR3: CACDGPDRALSNGYTF

V: TRBV29-1
J: TRBJ2-1
CDR3: CSVFSTGYEQFF

V: TRBV7-2
J: TRBJ2-5
CDR3: CASSSGLAGLGEQYF

V: TRBV6-5
J: TRBJ2-1
CDR3: CASSLMNEQFF

V: TRBV7-9
J: TRBJ2-1
CDR3: CASSLLAGGFEQFF

V: TRBV28
J: TRBJ1-5
CDR3: CASSLPQQGTLYSNQPQHF

V: TRBV19
J: TRBJ1-5
CDR3: CASKMTGSNQPQHF

V: TRBV10-3
J: TRBJ1-1
CDR3: CATLGSGTEAFF

V: TRBV9
J: TRBJ2-3
CDR3: CASSVDRTGITDTQYF

V: TRBV11-2
J: TRBJ2-5
CDR3: CASSPAGALRDLQETQYF

V: TRBV28
J: TRBJ1-4
CDR3: CASRGQGAPNEKLFF

V: TRBV25-1
J: TRBJ2-1
CDR3: CASRITGGGSYNEQFF

V: TRBV29-1
J: TRBJ1-2
CDR3: CSVEGPPGIYGYTF

V: TRBV18
J: TRBJ1-3
CDR3: CASSPLQGGSRNTIYF

V: TRBV18
J: TRBJ2-7
CDR3: CASSPRGGQGPYEQYF

V: TRBV2
J: .
CDR3: CASGTLDRSLYEQYF

V: TRBV28
J: TRBJ1-3
CDR3: CASSSPTGDGNTIYF

V: TRBV5-8
J: TRBJ1-4
CDR3: CASSFSGGANEKLFF

V: TRBV9
J: TRBJ2-7
CDR3: CASSAPVCREVYEQYF

V: TRBV9
J: TRBJ2-2
CDR3: CASSVGSGSYKAGELFF

V: TRBV18
J: TRBJ2-1
CDR3: CASSPTGNEQFF

V: TRBV9
J: TRBJ2-3
CDR3: CASSALSGTSTDTQYF

V: TRBV19
J: TRBJ1-1
CDR3: CASRLGTQNTEAFF

V: TRBV4-1
J: TRBJ2-7
CDR3: CASSHLAVSNYEQYF

V: TRBV18
J: TRBJ1-2
CDR3: CASSQGQEVSGYTF

V: TRBV5-1
J: TRBJ1-4
CDR3: CASSQQGPWEKLFF

V: TRBV29-1
J: TRBJ2-5
CDR3: CSVGEGETQYF

V: TRBV5-8
J: TRBJ2-3
CDR3: CASIASGSVWDTQYF

V: TRBV5-5
J: TRBJ2-7
CDR3: CASSFGDRAEQYF

V: TRBV2
J: TRBJ2-7
CDR3: CASAGTGAYEQYF

V: TRBV6-5
J: .
CDR3: CASSRNTGVHEQYF

V: TRBV6-5
J: TRBJ1-3
CDR3: CASSYSGGSGGNTIYF

V: TRBV15
J: TRBJ2-2
CDR3: CATRIAGGPGELFF

V: TRBV19
J: TRBJ2-5
CDR3: CASKSSGQGRGETQYF

V: TRBV5-1
J: TRBJ2-3
CDR3: CASSGGSLSNLWDTQYF